This T cell receptor beta chain was obtained from a study of glioma-infiltrating T cells. V was shortened by 8 bases and J by 2 bases, with 11 bases between the two germline ends. Germline assignment: CDR1 MNHEY and CDR2 SVGEGT. This CDR3 region has 13 residues. The iRepertoire nested amplicon-rescue multiplex PCR amplified TCR alpha and beta CDR3s from RNA. Tissue mRNA or PBMC total RNA, roughly 100-400 ng, went into one-step reverse transcription and amplification. MiXCR, run by TCRdb on the multiplex PCR reads, gives a single entry per CDR3 protein. Of under 200,000 distinct CDR3 sequences listed, 25% to 35% were seen once; the top ten hold 20%. Findings and caveats of the study: Tissue-blood divergence was below expectation in non-neoplastic patients, above in gliomas. CDR3 overlap between tissue and blood was very small.

The sample holds many counts of this clonotype. As yet, its antigen is unknown. The TCR sequence derives from a human donor with low-grade glioma or glioblastoma, undergoing nonglioma brain surgery, or in good health (not recorded which). The V gene is TRBV6-2 or TRBV6-3, the J gene TRBJ2-3; no clear D. The sample consisted of glioma tissue, nonneoplastic brain tissue, or PBMCs (not recorded which). This chain's CDR3 is CASLDVHTDTQYF. CDR3 nucleotide sequence: TGTGCCAGCCTCGACGTACACACAGATACGCAGTATTTT.